This T cell receptor beta chain was found in a study of cytomegalovirus exposure and HLA in healthy donors. Primers for the PCR totalled 60 Vbeta and 13 Jbeta. Sequencing was performed with immunoSEQ multiplex PCR; in TCRdb, only in-frame clones are kept and a portion is missing. The data contain 90,000 to 120,000 clones, 78% of them seen just once; the ten biggest clones take up around 1.5%. A single count supports this clone. The sequence was collected from a woman aged 40 to 50 in good health and CMV-seronegative. The sequenced sample was PBMCs.

The CDR3 here is CASSSGTRGPGELFF. CDR3 in DNA: TGTGCCAGCTCATCAGGGACCAGGGGACCCGGGGAGCTGTTTTTT. V usage is TRBV18 and J usage is TRBJ2-2; maybe TRBD1 (6 bases). V lost 5 bases, J lost 6 bases, and 16 bases lay in between. In germline, CDR1 is KGHSH, CDR2 LQKENI. The CDR3 runs to 15 residues.